The sequence of this T cell receptor beta chain was determined in a study of control samples from healthy donors and cancer patients. Germline V gene sequence: CDR1 SNHLY, CDR2 FYNNEI. V lost 4 bases, J lost 5 bases, and 17 bases lay in between. The CDR3 has 16 amino acids. Assay used: immunoSEQ multiplex PCR; TCRdb lists only in-frame clones, some missing. The data contain roughly 88,000 clones, around 85% of them seen just once; the ten biggest clones take up around a fifth. This receptor was obtained from a man between 25 and 39 years old in good health. Sequenced sample: blood. The chain recombines TRBV2 with TRBJ2-2; D call uncertain. The CDR3 reads CASSGPGRVLTGELFF. The CDR3 DNA sequence: TGTGCCAGCAGTGGGCCGGGTCGGGTACTAACCGGGGAGCTGTTTTTT. Full variable domain (rest looked up from reference TRBV2 and TRBJ2-2): EPEVTQTPSHQVTQMGQEVILRCVPISNHLYFYWYRQILGQKVEFLVSFYNNEISEKSEIFDDQFSVERPDGSNFTLKIRSTKLEDSAMYFCASSGPGRVLTGELFFGEGSRLTVL.